A selection of T cell receptor beta chains follows, all from one sample in a study of T cells in Graves' hyperthyroidism and ophthalmopathy. TCRdb passed the multiplex PCR reads through MiXCR, listing each CDR3 protein once. Among under 250,000 distinct CDR3 sequences listed, around 25% were seen once. Specimen: blood. These receptors originate from a woman between 40 and 50 years old with Graves' ophthalmopathy. Each CDR3 is given with its conserved first and last residue. The D gene is left open where the match is weak. The listing skips clone size in some rows; elsewhere it reads once, few, many or a size class.

D	size	length	V	J	DNA	CDR3
.	many	14	TRBV28	TRBJ2-7	TGTGCCAGCAGTTTAAGGGGACCCAACTACGAGCAGTACTTC	CASSLRGPNYEQYF
.	.	12	TRBV20-1	TRBJ2-5	TGCAGTGCTAGCCGAAACCAAGAGACCCAGTACTTC	CSASRNQETQYF
.	many	14	TRBV12-3/TRBV12-4	TRBJ1-1	TGTGCCAGCAGTTTATGGGACCGGAACACTGAAGCTTTCTTT	CASSLWDRNTEAFF
.	many	16	TRBV7-8	TRBJ2-7	TGTGCCAGCAGCTTAGATTGGGGGCGGGGGACTTACGAGCAGTACTTC	CASSLDWGRGTYEQYF
.	many	15	TRBV4-2	TRBJ2-5	TGTGCCAGCAGCCAAGAGTTGGTTTCCCAAGAGACCCAGTACTTC	CASSQELVSQETQYF
.	many	11	TRBV29-1	TRBJ1-2	TGCAGCGCCGTCCAAGGGGGTGGCTACACCTTC	CSAVQGGGYTF
.	.	15	TRBV6-1	TRBJ1-5	TGTGCCAGCAGAACCATCAAGGGGCAGGCTCAGCCCCAGCATTTT	CASRTIKGQAQPQHF
.	many	16	TRBV28	TRBJ2-4	TGTGCCAGCAGCCCCTTTTTCACGGCGGCCAAAAACATTCAGTACTTC	CASSPFFTAAKNIQYF
TRBD1	.	15	TRBV27	TRBJ1-1	TGTGCCAGCCTTACGCTCAGGGGGCGGGTCACTGAAGCTTTCTTT	CASLTLRGRVTEAFF
TRBD2	few	16	TRBV3-1	TRBJ2-5	TGTGCCAGCAGCCAAACATTTAGCGGGAAAAAGGAGACCCAGTACTTC	CASSQTFSGKKETQYF
TRBD1	once	16	TRBV24-1	TRBJ1-5	TGTGCCACCAGTGAACGGGGACAGGGTACCAATCAGCCCCAGCATTTT	CATSERGQGTNQPQHF
.	few	13	TRBV18	TRBJ2-5	TGTGCCAGCTCTACTGGGGGGCCAGAGACCCAGTACTTC	CASSTGGPETQYF
.	many	15	TRBV2	TRBJ1-5	TGTGCCAGCAGTGAAGGTGGAAGGGCCGATCAGCCCCAGCATTTT	CASSEGGRADQPQHF
TRBD1	many	14	TRBV20-1	TRBJ2-7	TGCAGTGCCAGAGTGACAGGGGGGAGGTACGAGCAGTACTTC	CSARVTGGRYEQYF
TRBD2	many	16	TRBV6-5	TRBJ2-2	TGTGCCAGCAGTTACTATAGCGGGAGCGGCACCGGGGAGCTGTTTTTT	CASSYYSGSGTGELFF
.	many	14	TRBV3-1	TRBJ2-2	TGTGCCAGCAGCCGCAGGACTAACACCGGGGAGCTGTTTTTT	CASSRRTNTGELFF
TRBD1	many	14	TRBV29-1	TRBJ1-1	TGCAGCGTAGATGGACAGGGGGCAGGCACTGAAGCTTTCTTT	CSVDGQGAGTEAFF
.	many	17	TRBV27	TRBJ2-5	TGTGCCAGCAGCCGTAATCCCACAGGGACGGGAGGAGAGACCCAGTACTTC	CASSRNPTGTGGETQYF
.	many	14	TRBV12-3/TRBV12-4	TRBJ2-2	TGTGCCAGCAGCCGGGACACTAACACCGGGGAGCTGTTTTTT	CASSRDTNTGELFF
.	few	14	TRBV6-2/TRBV6-3	TRBJ2-5	TGTGCCAGCAGTACCCTCCCGTACCAAGAGACCCAGTACTTC	CASSTLPYQETQYF
TRBD1	many	17	TRBV29-1	TRBJ1-2	TGCAGCGTTGAAGTACGGTCAAAGGGGGCGGGGGACTATGGCTACACCTTC	CSVEVRSKGAGDYGYTF
TRBD2	many	16	TRBV19	TRBJ2-5	TGTGCCAGTAGTATCGCTAGCGGGAGTGTTGGAGAGACCCAGTACTTC	CASSIASGSVGETQYF
.	many	17	TRBV20-1	TRBJ2-7	TGCAGTGCTAGAGATCGTTTTGTGGATTTCCTCTCCTACGAGCAGTACTTC	CSARDRFVDFLSYEQYF
.	many	14	TRBV7-2	TRBJ1-2	TGTGCCAGCAGCTTAATGACACCCAAACTGGGCTACACCTTC	CASSLMTPKLGYTF
.	.	14	TRBV5-1	TRBJ1-5	TGCGCCAGCAGCTTGGAACAGGGCGGTCAGCCCCAGCATTTT	CASSLEQGGQPQHF
TRBD1	.	19	TRBV14	TRBJ2-6	TGTGCCAGCAGCCAAGATGAGACAGGGCACATCTCTGGGGCCAACGTCCTGACTTTC	CASSQDETGHISGANVLTF
.	few	15	TRBV11-2	TRBJ2-7	TGTGCCAGCACTACCTTGGGCATCTCGTTGTTGGAGCAGTACTTC	CASTTLGISLLEQYF
TRBD2	once	16	TRBV7-8	TRBJ2-7	TGTGCCAGCAGCATAAGACTAGCGGGAGGCTCCTACGAGCAGTACTTC	CASSIRLAGGSYEQYF
.	many	15	TRBV13	TRBJ1-1	TGTGCCAGCAGCTTAGGCCCGAGCGGGAACACTGAAGCTTTCTTT	CASSLGPSGNTEAFF
.	many	12	TRBV11-2	TRBJ2-7	TGTGCCAGCAGCGTACTGGGGTACGAGCAGTACTTC	CASSVLGYEQYF
.	many	14	TRBV7-2	TRBJ2-5	TGTGCCAGCAGCTCCAGCGGAATCCAAGAGACCCAGTACTTC	CASSSSGIQETQYF
.	many	14	TRBV9	TRBJ1-3	TGTGCCAGCAGCACCCAAGGGTTAGGAAACACCATATATTTT	CASSTQGLGNTIYF
.	.	15	TRBV6-2/TRBV6-3	TRBJ1-2	TGTGCCAGCAGTACGACTTTGACAACCCCCTATGGCTACACCTTC	CASSTTLTTPYGYTF
.	many	15	TRBV7-8	TRBJ1-5	TGTGCCAGCAGCTTGGGGCCAGAGAGCAATCAGCCCCAGCATTTT	CASSLGPESNQPQHF
TRBD1	few	19	TRBV28	TRBJ1-5	TGTACCAGCAGTTCGTACCGGGACAGGGGGCCTCTCGGCAATCAGCCCCAGCATTTT	CTSSSYRDRGPLGNQPQHF
.	.	11	TRBV20-1	TRBJ1-1	TGCAGTGCTAGAGATGAGGGACGGGCTTTCTTT	CSARDEGRAFF
TRBD2	many	17	TRBV25-1	TRBJ2-7	TGTGCCAGCAGTGAATCCTCATTTAGCGGGAGGGGTAGCGAGCAGTACTTC	CASSESSFSGRGSEQYF
TRBD2	many	17	TRBV7-9	TRBJ2-7	TGTGCCAGCAGCTTAGATGGTCGGCTAGCGGGAAGCTACGAGCAGTACTTC	CASSLDGRLAGSYEQYF
TRBD2	many	16	TRBV11-2	TRBJ2-7	TGTGCCAGCAGCGAGACAACCGGGACTAGCTCCTACGAGCAGTACTTC	CASSETTGTSSYEQYF
.	many	14	TRBV6-1	TRBJ1-5	TGTGCCATCGCCCGGGGGAACTACAATCAGCCCCAGCATTTT	CAIARGNYNQPQHF
.	.	12	TRBV12-3/TRBV12-4	TRBJ1-5	TGTGCCAGCTTGGCAGGGCTTCAGCCCCAGCATTTT	CASLAGLQPQHF
.	.	15	TRBV28	TRBJ2-7	TGTGCCAGCAGCTTCCGGGATAGCGGTCCCTACGAGCAGTACTTC	CASSFRDSGPYEQYF
TRBD1	many	14	TRBV6-1	TRBJ1-5	TGTGCCAGCAGTGCCGGCAGGGGGTTTCAGCCCCAGCATTTT	CASSAGRGFQPQHF
TRBD1	many	15	TRBV6-1	TRBJ2-5	TGTGCCAGCAGGCTATACGACAGGGGGACAGAGACCCAGTACTTC	CASRLYDRGTETQYF
.	.	16	TRBV6-1	TRBJ1-3	TGTGCCAGCAGTGAAGCTCTAGTACTCTCTAGAAACACCATATATTTT	CASSEALVLSRNTIYF
TRBD1	many	16	TRBV28	TRBJ2-2	TGTGCCAGCAGTGTTATAGGGGGCCGGAACACCGGGGAGCTGTTTTTT	CASSVIGGRNTGELFF
TRBD2	many	15	TRBV5-6	TRBJ2-5	TGTGCCAGCAGCTTGGAACTAGCGGGAAGAGAGACCCAGTACTTC	CASSLELAGRETQYF
TRBD2	many	16	TRBV20-1	TRBJ2-5	TGCAGTGCTAGGGGGACTAGCGGGAGCGGGGTAGAGACCCAGTACTTC	CSARGTSGSGVETQYF
.	few	15	TRBV12-3/TRBV12-4	TRBJ1-5	TGTGCCAGCAGTATCGGGGGGGCAGGCAATCAGCCCCAGCATTTT	CASSIGGAGNQPQHF
.	.	12	TRBV28	TRBJ2-7	TGTGCCAGCAGGACCCCTGCCTACGAGCAGTACTTC	CASRTPAYEQYF
TRBD2	many	15	TRBV24-1	TRBJ2-2	TGTGCCACCAGTGATCCCGGGAGGGTAGCCGGGGAGCTGTTTTTT	CATSDPGRVAGELFF
TRBD2	.	14	TRBV29-1	TRBJ2-5	TGCAGCGTTGAAGACGGGAGGGGAGGAGAGACCCAGTACTTC	CSVEDGRGGETQYF